Listed below are T cell receptor beta chains from one sample, sequenced in a study of blood T cell repertoires in COVID-19. Measured with immunoSEQ multiplex PCR; TCRdb has only the in-frame clones, and not every one. The table lists around 100,000 clones, roughly 84% of them singletons. The sample comprised peripheral blood. These receptors originate from a human donor in a cohort sampled during active COVID-19. CDR3s include the opening cysteine and the closing phenylalanine or tryptophan. The D gene is left open where the match is weak. Where a row states a size, it is once, few, many or the class of an expanded clone; other rows omit it.

j_gene: TRBJ2-1; abundance: -; v_gene: TRBV4-3; d_gene: TRBD2; CDR3aa: CASSQDLGTSGSNEQFF; CDR3nt: TGCGCCAGCAGCCAAGACCTCGGGACTAGCGGGAGCAATGAGCAGTTCTTC
j_gene: TRBJ1-1; abundance: -; v_gene: TRBV18; d_gene: -; CDR3aa: CASSGGLNTEAFF; CDR3nt: TGTGCCAGCTCAGGAGGGTTGAACACTGAAGCTTTCTTT
j_gene: TRBJ1-2; abundance: -; v_gene: TRBV7-2; d_gene: -; CDR3aa: CASSSLTENRGYGYTF; CDR3nt: TGTGCCAGCAGCTCACTGACGGAAAACCGAGGCTATGGCTACACCTTC
j_gene: TRBJ2-7; abundance: few; v_gene: TRBV10-1; d_gene: -; CDR3aa: CASSGKFGGSYEQYF; CDR3nt: TGCGCCAGCAGTGGAAAATTCGGGGGTTCCTACGAGCAGTACTTC
j_gene: TRBJ1-5; abundance: -; v_gene: TRBV2; d_gene: TRBD1; CDR3aa: CASSGDSQGASNQPQHF; CDR3nt: TGTGCCAGCAGTGGGGACAGCCAGGGCGCTAGCAATCAGCCCCAGCATTTT
j_gene: TRBJ2-7; abundance: -; v_gene: TRBV7-8; d_gene: -; CDR3aa: CASSSQPGYEQYF; CDR3nt: TGTGCCAGCAGCTCCCAGCCAGGTTACGAGCAGTACTTC
j_gene: TRBJ2-5; abundance: -; v_gene: TRBV25-1; d_gene: TRBD1; CDR3aa: CASANKWLWDREETQYF; CDR3nt: TGTGCCAGCGCTAATAAGTGGCTGTGGGACAGGGAAGAGACCCAGTACTTC
j_gene: TRBJ2-1; abundance: -; v_gene: TRBV15; d_gene: -; CDR3aa: CAPRYNEQFF; CDR3nt: TGTGCCCCCCGTTACAATGAGCAGTTCTTC
j_gene: TRBJ1-6; abundance: -; v_gene: TRBV27; d_gene: TRBD1; CDR3aa: CASSLGTGGTFNSPLHF; CDR3nt: TGTGCCAGCAGTCTGGGGACAGGGGGCACATTTAATTCACCCCTCCACTTT
j_gene: TRBJ1-5; abundance: -; v_gene: TRBV10-3; d_gene: -; CDR3aa: CAISDSGTQPQHF; CDR3nt: TGTGCCATCAGTGATTCGGGAACTCAGCCCCAGCATTTT
j_gene: TRBJ2-2; abundance: -; v_gene: TRBV7-2; d_gene: -; CDR3aa: CASSSGPPGTGELFF; CDR3nt: TGTGCCAGCAGCTCCGGCCCGCCGGGCACCGGGGAGCTGTTTTTT
j_gene: TRBJ1-5; abundance: -; v_gene: TRBV5-5; d_gene: -; CDR3aa: CASSLVRGVVNQPQHF; CDR3nt: TGTGCCAGCAGCTTGGTGCGGGGGGTGGTCAATCAGCCCCAGCATTTT
j_gene: TRBJ2-7; abundance: -; v_gene: TRBV2; d_gene: -; CDR3aa: CASSESQGPSYEQYF; CDR3nt: TGTGCCAGCAGTGAAAGTCAGGGGCCGAGCTACGAGCAGTACTTC
j_gene: TRBJ2-5; abundance: few; v_gene: TRBV19; d_gene: -; CDR3aa: CASSRGQLETQYF; CDR3nt: TGTGCCAGTAGTAGAGGACAGCTAGAGACCCAGTACTTC
j_gene: TRBJ2-2; abundance: -; v_gene: TRBV6-1; d_gene: -; CDR3aa: CASSERQTGNTGELFF; CDR3nt: TGTGCCAGCAGTGAAAGACAGACAGGGAACACCGGGGAGCTGTTTTTT
j_gene: TRBJ1-5; abundance: -; v_gene: TRBV5-6; d_gene: -; CDR3aa: CASSLGEMSNQPQHF; CDR3nt: TGTGCCAGCAGCTTGGGGGAGATGAGCAATCAGCCCCAGCATTTT
j_gene: TRBJ1-1; abundance: few; v_gene: TRBV10-1; d_gene: TRBD1; CDR3aa: CASGDRVTEAFF; CDR3nt: TGCGCCAGCGGGGACAGGGTAACTGAAGCTTTCTTT
j_gene: TRBJ1-3; abundance: -; v_gene: TRBV7-6; d_gene: -; CDR3aa: CASSTTRRDKAGNTIYF; CDR3nt: TGTGCCAGCAGCACCACTCGCCGGGATAAGGCTGGAAACACCATATATTTT
j_gene: TRBJ2-5; abundance: once; v_gene: TRBV6-5; d_gene: -; CDR3aa: CASSYVQGRGETQYF; CDR3nt: TGTGCCAGCAGTTACGTCCAGGGGAGAGGAGAGACCCAGTACTTC
j_gene: TRBJ2-2; abundance: few; v_gene: TRBV5-1; d_gene: TRBD1; CDR3aa: CASSDRDRITGELFF; CDR3nt: TGCGCCAGCAGCGACCGGGACAGGATCACCGGGGAGCTGTTTTTT
j_gene: TRBJ2-7; abundance: few; v_gene: TRBV5-1; d_gene: TRBD1; CDR3aa: CASSATGGSSYEQYF; CDR3nt: TGCGCCAGCAGCGCGACAGGGGGATCCTCCTACGAGCAGTACTTC
j_gene: TRBJ2-7; abundance: -; v_gene: TRBV27; d_gene: TRBD1; CDR3aa: CASSFRGPNFATKQYF; CDR3nt: TGTGCCAGCAGCTTCAGGGGGCCAAATTTCGCTACGAAACAGTACTTC
j_gene: TRBJ2-1; abundance: -; v_gene: TRBV10-2; d_gene: TRBD2; CDR3aa: CASSRRGLAGGHYNEQFF; CDR3nt: TGCGCCAGCAGTCGGAGGGGGCTAGCGGGGGGGCATTACAATGAGCAGTTCTTC
j_gene: TRBJ2-5; abundance: -; v_gene: TRBV7-9; d_gene: -; CDR3aa: CASSLRQIQETQYF; CDR3nt: TGTGCCAGCAGCTTGAGGCAGATACAAGAGACCCAGTACTTC
j_gene: TRBJ2-7; abundance: once; v_gene: TRBV10-3; d_gene: TRBD1; CDR3aa: CAISGDRAEQYF; CDR3nt: TGTGCCATCAGTGGGGACAGGGCCGAGCAGTACTTC
j_gene: TRBJ2-1; abundance: -; v_gene: TRBV21-1; d_gene: -; CDR3aa: CASSSRYSYNEQFF; CDR3nt: TGTGCCAGCAGCTCTAGATACTCCTACAATGAGCAGTTCTTC
j_gene: TRBJ2-1; abundance: -; v_gene: TRBV9; d_gene: -; CDR3aa: CASSVGVTQSYNEQFF; CDR3nt: TGTGCCAGCAGCGTAGGTGTGACACAGTCCTACAATGAGCAGTTCTTC
j_gene: TRBJ1-2; abundance: -; v_gene: TRBV27; d_gene: TRBD1; CDR3aa: CASADRNYGYTF; CDR3nt: TGTGCCAGCGCGGACAGGAACTATGGCTACACCTTC
j_gene: TRBJ2-7; abundance: -; v_gene: TRBV4-1; d_gene: TRBD2; CDR3aa: CASSQSPGTSGRASTGEQYF; CDR3nt: TGCGCCAGCAGCCAAAGCCCCGGGACTAGCGGGAGGGCCTCCACGGGCGAGCAGTACTTC
j_gene: TRBJ2-6; abundance: -; v_gene: TRBV27; d_gene: -; CDR3aa: CASSLTASLLSGANVLTF; CDR3nt: TGTGCCAGCAGTTTAACCGCATCCCTACTATCTGGGGCCAACGTCCTGACTTTC
j_gene: TRBJ2-5; abundance: -; v_gene: TRBV19; d_gene: -; CDR3aa: CASSQGALTQYF; CDR3nt: TGTGCCAGTAGCCAGGGCGCACTGACCCAGTACTTC
j_gene: TRBJ2-7; abundance: -; v_gene: TRBV19; d_gene: -; CDR3aa: CASSMSGVGFYEQYF; CDR3nt: TGTGCCAGTAGTATGTCGGGAGTTGGGTTCTACGAGCAGTACTTC
j_gene: TRBJ2-6; abundance: once; v_gene: TRBV7-8; d_gene: TRBD1; CDR3aa: CASSSQGAHSGANVLTF; CDR3nt: TGTGCCAGCAGCTCGCAGGGGGCCCACTCTGGGGCCAACGTCCTGACTTTC
j_gene: TRBJ2-1; abundance: -; v_gene: TRBV15; d_gene: TRBD2; CDR3aa: CATSREWTSGRYNEQFF; CDR3nt: TGTGCCACCAGCAGAGAGTGGACTAGCGGGAGGTACAATGAGCAGTTCTTC
j_gene: TRBJ2-7; abundance: -; v_gene: TRBV12-3/TRBV12-4; d_gene: TRBD1; CDR3aa: CASSRTGSYEQYF; CDR3nt: TGTGCCAGCAGTAGGACAGGTTCCTACGAGCAGTACTTC
j_gene: TRBJ1-2; abundance: -; v_gene: TRBV28; d_gene: -; CDR3aa: CASSLPQGLYGYTF; CDR3nt: TGTGCCAGCAGTTTACCTCAGGGGCTCTATGGCTACACCTTC
j_gene: TRBJ2-2; abundance: -; v_gene: TRBV2; d_gene: -; CDR3aa: CASSDRGTGELFF; CDR3nt: TGTGCCAGCAGTGACAGGGGAACCGGGGAGCTGTTTTTT
j_gene: TRBJ2-7; abundance: -; v_gene: TRBV7-2; d_gene: TRBD2; CDR3aa: CASSLDLAGDLRGQYF; CDR3nt: TGTGCCAGCAGCTTAGATCTAGCGGGGGATTTAAGGGGGCAGTACTTC
j_gene: TRBJ2-7; abundance: few; v_gene: TRBV5-5; d_gene: TRBD2; CDR3aa: CASSLELAGGYEQYF; CDR3nt: TGTGCCAGCAGCTTGGAACTAGCGGGAGGATACGAGCAGTACTTC
j_gene: TRBJ2-7; abundance: -; v_gene: TRBV3-1/TRBV3-2; d_gene: -; CDR3aa: CASSQDLNVASYEQYF; CDR3nt: TGTGCCAGCAGCCAAGATTTGAATGTAGCAAGCTACGAGCAGTACTTC
j_gene: TRBJ1-6; abundance: -; v_gene: TRBV5-6; d_gene: -; CDR3aa: CASSHDGLLPHLHF; CDR3nt: TGTGCCAGCAGCCATGACGGACTACTCCCCCATCTCCACTTT
j_gene: TRBJ2-2; abundance: few; v_gene: TRBV10-1; d_gene: -; CDR3aa: CASSESRGKTGELFF; CDR3nt: TGCGCCAGCAGTGAGTCGAGGGGGAAAACCGGGGAGCTGTTTTTT
j_gene: TRBJ2-7; abundance: -; v_gene: TRBV6-4; d_gene: TRBD1; CDR3aa: CASNRDSSYEQYF; CDR3nt: TGTGCCAGCAACCGGGACAGCTCCTACGAGCAGTACTTC
j_gene: TRBJ2-5; abundance: -; v_gene: TRBV5-6; d_gene: TRBD1; CDR3aa: CASSLEGGTETQYF; CDR3nt: TGTGCCAGCAGCTTGGAAGGGGGCACGGAGACCCAGTACTTC
j_gene: TRBJ1-5; abundance: -; v_gene: TRBV2; d_gene: -; CDR3aa: CASSPDGSSNQPQHF; CDR3nt: TGTGCCAGCAGCCCCGACGGGTCTAGCAATCAGCCCCAGCATTTT
j_gene: TRBJ1-5; abundance: -; v_gene: TRBV6-5; d_gene: -; CDR3aa: CASVSAGSQHF; CDR3nt: TGTGCCAGCGTAAGCGCCGGATCCCAGCATTTT
j_gene: TRBJ2-7; abundance: -; v_gene: TRBV2; d_gene: -; CDR3aa: CASTRVRSSYEQYF; CDR3nt: TGTGCCAGCACCAGGGTGAGGAGCTCCTACGAGCAGTACTTC
j_gene: TRBJ1-2; abundance: once; v_gene: TRBV9; d_gene: -; CDR3aa: CASSVEWTDTGYTF; CDR3nt: TGTGCCAGCAGCGTAGAATGGACGGACACAGGCTACACCTTC
j_gene: TRBJ2-7; abundance: -; v_gene: TRBV6-5; d_gene: -; CDR3aa: CASSPPGRLTYEQYF; CDR3nt: TGTGCCAGCAGCCCCCCCGGTCGCCTCACCTACGAGCAGTACTTC
j_gene: TRBJ2-2; abundance: -; v_gene: TRBV9; d_gene: TRBD1; CDR3aa: CASSPRGQGTGELFF; CDR3nt: TGTGCCAGCAGCCCCAGGGGACAGGGCACCGGGGAGCTGTTTTTT
j_gene: TRBJ1-1; abundance: once; v_gene: TRBV27; d_gene: -; CDR3aa: CASSFSPRGRGSEAFF; CDR3nt: TGTGCCAGCAGTTTTTCTCCTCGAGGGAGAGGGTCTGAAGCTTTCTTT
j_gene: TRBJ1-1; abundance: few; v_gene: TRBV2; d_gene: TRBD1; CDR3aa: CASSVWRGLNTEAFF; CDR3nt: TGTGCCAGCAGTGTATGGAGGGGGCTGAACACTGAAGCTTTCTTT
j_gene: TRBJ2-3; abundance: -; v_gene: TRBV19; d_gene: -; CDR3aa: CASRSHATDTQYF; CDR3nt: TGTGCCAGTAGATCCCACGCGACAGATACGCAGTATTTT